One and the same sample provided the 26 T cell receptor beta chains below, sequenced in a study of T cell responses to AZD1222 COVID-19 vaccine. Sequencing was performed with immunoSEQ multiplex PCR; in TCRdb, only in-frame clones are kept and a portion is missing. Of about 110,000 clones listed, 86% are singletons. The sample consisted of peripheral blood, taken on day 0 of AZD1222 vaccination. These receptors were obtained from an adult in good health.

This chain links TRBV5-1 with TRBJ2-1; the D gene is possibly TRBD1 (6 bases). V was trimmed by 0 bases and J by 6 bases, leaving 10 bases between them. Germline assignment: CDR1 SGHRS and CDR2 YFSETQ. The CDR3 contains 14 residues. CDR3 nucleotide sequence: TGCGCCAGCAGCTTGGTCAGGGGAGTCAATGAGCAGTTCTTC. Translated, it gives CASSLVRGVNEQFF.

This chain uses TRBV7-8 with TRBJ1-1, with D perhaps matching TRBD1 (6 bases). The length of the CDR3 is 14 residues. Per the germline V gene, CDR1 is SGHVS and CDR2 is FQNEAQ. Trimming left V 1 base short and J 6 bases short, with 12 bases between. The CDR3 sequence is CASSLGQAVSEAFF. CDR3 sequence (DNA): TGTGCCAGCAGCTTAGGACAGGCGGTCTCTGAAGCTTTCTTT.

The chain is built from TRBV10-3 and TRBJ2-1; D is perhaps TRBD1 (5 bases). Germline V CDR1 and CDR2: ENHRY, SYGVKD. CDR3 length: 16 amino acids. V was shortened by 4 bases and J by 2 bases, with 15 bases between the two germline ends. DNA for the CDR3: TGTGCCATCAGTGTTGGGGCTCTTTACCCCTACAATGAGCAGTTCTTC. Its translation: CAISVGALYPYNEQFF.

V gene TRBV7-9 combines with J gene TRBJ1-2; D is undetermined. Germline V gene sequence: CDR1 SEHNR, CDR2 FQNEAQ (reference sequence). V lost 2 bases and J 6 bases, leaving 13 bases between the germline ends. The CDR3 has 14 amino acids. The CDR3 DNA reads as TGTGCCAGCAGCTTAAGCTCACAGTTGGATGGCTACACCTTC. Its translation: CASSLSSQLDGYTF.

The chain employs TRBV6-6 and TRBJ1-3, with D possibly matching TRBD1 (5 bases). The length of the CDR3 is 14 residues. Trimming stripped 2 bases from V and 4 bases from J, with 9 bases between. Germline assignment: CDR1 MNHNY and CDR2 SVGAGI (reference sequence). CDR3 coding DNA: TGTGCCAGCAGTTACAGGGACCTCGGAAACACCATATATTTT. Its translation: CASSYRDLGNTIYF.

The chain couples TRBV3-1 (or the pseudogene TRBV3-2) to TRBJ1-3; tentative D call: TRBD1 (6 bases). V shed 4 bases and J shed 4 bases, with 14 bases lying between them. This CDR3 region has 15 residues. Germline V gene lookup returns CDR1 LGHDT and CDR2 YNNKEL (reference sequence). CDR3 nucleotides: TGTGCCAGCAGCCTGACGGGGGCGCGGGGAAACACCATATATTTT. It codes for CASSLTGARGNTIYF.

V gene TRBV5-5 combines with J gene TRBJ2-7, with D tentatively TRBD2 (6 bases). The germline gives CDR1 SGHKS, CDR2 YYEKEE (reference sequence). The CDR3 runs to 14 residues. The V end lost 4 bases, the J end lost 3 bases, and 14 bases lay between the germline ends. CDR3 bases: TGTGCCAGCAGCACCGGGACTGCGAACTACGAGCAGTACTTC. Amino acid sequence: CASSTGTANYEQYF.

The genes are TRBV25-1 and TRBJ1-5, with a weak D call TRBD1 (5 bases). CDR1 and CDR2 from the germline V gene are MGHDK and SYGVNS. Trimming pared 9 bases from V and 0 bases from J, leaving 12 bases between. The CDR3 length is 14 residues. The CDR3 region is CASSGHSSNQPQHF. DNA for the CDR3: TGTGCCAGTTCAGGACATTCTAGCAATCAGCCCCAGCATTTT.

The chain recombines TRBV6-6 with TRBJ2-7; tentative D call: TRBD1 (5 bases). Trimming cost V 0 bases and J 1 base, with 7 bases left between them. The CDR3 runs to 14 residues. The V gene's germline CDR1 is MNHNY and CDR2 SVGAGI (reference sequence). The CDR3 DNA sequence: TGTGCCAGCAGTTACTCGACAGTATCCTACGAGCAGTACTTC. Its protein is CASSYSTVSYEQYF.

The chain joins TRBV4-1 to TRBJ1-6, with D uncertain. Germline assignment: CDR1 MGHRA and CDR2 YSYEKL. This CDR3 region has 14 residues. Trimming removed 0 bases at V and 7 bases at J, with 7 bases between. The CDR3, as DNA: TGCGCCAGCAGCCAAGATCTGGCCAATTCACCCCTCCACTTT. Its translation is CASSQDLANSPLHF.

The V call is TRBV6-5, the J call TRBJ1-2; D is uncertain. The CDR3 spans 11 residues. CDR1 is MNHEY and CDR2 is SVGAGI in the germline V gene. Trimming took 6 bases from V and 4 from J, leaving 6 bases between them. The CDR3 DNA is TGTGCCAGCAGGGACGGCTATGGCTACACCTTC. Protein: CASRDGYGYTF.

The V call is TRBV11-3, the J call TRBJ1-2; 7 nucleotides align to TRBD1. The CDR3 runs 15 residues. CDR1 and CDR2 from the germline V gene are SGHNT and YENEEA. J lost 1 base, V lost 5 bases, and 7 bases had no gene match. The CDR3 loop reads CASSPDRAHNYGYTF. For the CDR3, the DNA is TGTGCCAGCAGCCCTGACAGGGCTCATAACTATGGCTACACCTTC.

The rearrangement joins TRBV7-7 to TRBJ2-1; 9 positions match TRBD2. Germline V gives CDR1 SSHAT, CDR2 FNYEAQ (reference sequence). This CDR3 region has 15 residues. V shed 8 bases and J 8 bases; nucleotides not matched to a gene: 13. The CDR3 sequence: CASAATSGLSDEQFF. DNA for the CDR3: TGTGCCAGCGCGGCGACTAGCGGACTGAGCGATGAGCAGTTCTTC.

This chain links TRBV29-1 with TRBJ1-3; D call uncertain. V gave up 6 bases and J gave up 3 bases, with 6 bases separating them. CDR3 length equals 11 residues. From germline, CDR1 is SQVTM and CDR2 ANQGSEA. The CDR3 spells CSVQNGNTIYF. Here the CDR3 DNA reads TGCAGCGTCCAAAATGGAAACACCATATATTTT.

The chain is built from TRBV18 and TRBJ2-2; 7 bases fit TRBD1. Germline CDR1 reads KGHSH; CDR2 reads LQKENI. The V segment lost 3 bases and the J segment 5 bases; nucleotides outside the gene matches: 6. The CDR3 length is 15 residues. DNA of the CDR3: TGTGCCAGCTCACCCGGGACAGACCTTACCGGGGAGCTGTTTTTT. Translation gives CASSPGTDLTGELFF. The full variable domain, its missing parts supplied by reference TRBV18 and TRBJ2-2, is NAGVMQNPRHLVRRRGQEARLRCSPMKGHSHVYWYRQLPEEGLKFMVYLQKENIIDESGMPKERFSAEFPKEGPSILRIQQVVRGDSAAYFCASSPGTDLTGELFFGEGSRLTVL.

The V call is TRBV6-5, the J call TRBJ1-1; TRBD1 aligns across 9 bases. CDR1 and CDR2 (germline): MNHEY, SVGAGI. Trimming took 5 bases from V and 1 from J; bases not matched to a gene: 5. The CDR3 totals 15 residues. The CDR3 is CASSTPDRGNTEAFF. The CDR3 region has the DNA TGTGCCAGCAGTACCCCGGACAGGGGGAACACTGAAGCTTTCTTT.

Here the CDR3 reads CASSRGSARETQYF. In nucleotides, the CDR3 is TGTGCCAGCAGCCGCGGCTCAGCGCGGGAGACCCAGTACTTC. The chain is built from TRBV3-1 (or the pseudogene TRBV3-2) and TRBJ2-5, with unresolved D. The ends were cut back, 4 bases at V and 5 bases at J, with 14 bases in the middle. Per the germline V gene, CDR1 is LGHDT and CDR2 is YNNKEL (reference sequence). The CDR3 runs 14 residues.

There are a few counts of this clone. CDR3 sequence (DNA): TGTGCCAGCAGCCCCGGACTAGCGGGACCCGAACGCAGATCGAATACGCAGTATTTT. Protein: CASSPGLAGPERRSNTQYF. The V call is TRBV7-6, the J call TRBJ2-3, with 12 nucleotides matching TRBD2. After removal of 5 bases from V and 7 bases from J, the junction contained 19 bases not matched to a gene. The CDR3 contains 19 residues. Germline CDR1 SGHVS, CDR2 FNYEAQ.

The chain is built from TRBV3-1 (or the pseudogene TRBV3-2) and TRBJ1-1, with 10 bases that match TRBD1. Germline V gene data show CDR1 as LGHDT and CDR2 as YNNKEL (reference sequence). CDR3 length equals 16 residues. Trimming at V came to 4 bases and at J to 2 bases, leaving 7 bases not matched to a gene. In DNA, the CDR3 is TGTGCCAGCAGCCTTAGGGACAGGGGTAGTAACACTGAAGCTTTCTTT. Its protein product is CASSLRDRGSNTEAFF.

The gene calls are TRBV5-4 and TRBJ1-5; D unresolved. Looked up from germline, CDR1 is SGHNT and CDR2 is YYREEE (reference sequence). This CDR3 has 15 amino acids. The ends were cut back, 0 bases at V and 11 bases at J, with 18 bases in the middle. CDR3 in amino acids: CASSLDVQPPTAQHF. The DNA of the CDR3 is TGTGCCAGCAGCTTGGATGTCCAGCCCCCTACGGCCCAGCATTTT.

This sequence joins TRBV3-1 (or the pseudogene TRBV3-2) and TRBJ1-6; D gene uncertain. The CDR3 extends over 17 amino acids. V was clipped by 1 base and J by 2 bases, with 12 bases between them. Germline V lookup: CDR1 LGHDT, CDR2 YNNKEL (reference sequence). CDR3 protein: CASSQGKRLTYNSPLHF. CDR3 nucleotide sequence: TGTGCCAGCAGCCAAGGGAAGCGACTCACCTATAATTCACCCCTCCACTTT.

This clone was detected a few times. The chain has TRBV19 and TRBJ1-3; D unclear. The CDR3 is 11 residues long. Per germline, CDR1 LNHDA and CDR2 SQIVND (reference sequence). Trimming shortened V by 7 bases and J by 5 bases, and 6 bases separated the two germline ends. The CDR3 bases are TGTGCCAGTAACGGGAGAAACACCATATATTTT. Translation: CASNGRNTIYF.

The chain couples TRBV12-3 or TRBV12-4 to TRBJ1-2; D might be TRBD1 (5 bases). V lost 5 bases to trimming and J lost 8 bases, with 12 bases between them. The CDR3 is 12 amino acids. The CDR3 nucleotides read TGTGCCAGCAGTCCCGGGGCAGGGGGCTACACCTTC. Protein: CASSPGAGGYTF.

This clone was seen a single time. This rearrangement joins TRBV5-4 to TRBJ2-3, with a possible D match to TRBD1 (6 bases). In germline, CDR1 is SGHNT, CDR2 YYREEE (reference sequence). Trimming pared 7 bases from V and 4 bases from J, leaving 19 bases between. The CDR3 consists of 15 residues. Written as DNA, the CDR3 is TGTGCCAGCCAGCTTGAGGGCAGGGGCTCAGATACGCAGTATTTT. It encodes CASQLEGRGSDTQYF.

The rearrangement uses TRBV7-2 and TRBJ2-5; D gene ambiguous. V gave up 0 bases and J gave up 9 bases, with 8 bases separating them. This CDR3 has 12 amino acids. CDR1 is SGHTA, CDR2 FQGNSA, per germline. The CDR3 spells CASSLARLAQYF. The CDR3 DNA follows: TGTGCCAGCAGCTTAGCGCGCCTAGCCCAGTACTTC.

The chain is built from TRBV14 and TRBJ1-1; TRBD1 agrees at 10 bases. With 0 bases clipped from V and 9 bases from J, the junction kept 1 base outside the gene matches. CDR1 is SGHDN, CDR2 FVKESK, per germline. This CDR3 comprises 13 residues. CDR3 bases: TGTGCCAGCAGCCAAGAGACAGGGGGCCAAGCTTTCTTT. Protein product: CASSQETGGQAFF.